This TCR beta chain stems from a study of early T cells in non-severe SARS-CoV-2 infection. As for the study in general: Chains were unpaired, as sequencing was done on bulk RNA from unsorted whole blood.

The CDR3 covers 16 residues. Trimming left V 0 bases short and J 0 bases short, with 12 bases between. Germline CDR1 KGHSH, CDR2 LQKENI. This clonotype has only a few counts. Each CDR3 protein is one row after TCRdb ran MiXCR on the 5' RACE reads. Of under 140,000 distinct CDR3 sequences in the sample, 10% to 15% were seen once. This sequence joins TRBV18 and TRBJ2-7; D not certain. This TCR was recovered from an adult who was a healthcare worker with PCR-confirmed SARS-CoV-2 infection or an uninfected control (not recorded which). The sequences come from whole blood, collected at baseline. DNA of the CDR3: TGTGCCAGCTCACCACCTGTCAGGACCAGCTCCTACGAGCAGTACTTC. This encodes CASSPPVRTSSYEQYF.